This TCR beta chain was obtained from a study of molecular identifiers for immune sequencing clone quantification. Study observations and caveats: Over 99% of CMV-specific effector molecules, but under 1% of naive ones, were in clones above 20 copies. Investigators reportedly could detect spiked Jurkat TCR RNA from one cell among around 900,000 naive cells.

TCRdb itself ran the PCR reads through MiXCR, one entry per CDR3 protein. The data contain 100,000 or so distinct CDR3 sequences, over 30% of them seen just once; the ten biggest clones take up less than 5.5%. Notes on this clonotype: The antigen is not known.

The length of the CDR3 is 13 residues. Per germline, CDR1 PRHDT and CDR2 FYEKMQ (reference sequence). Deletions cut 2 bases from V and 1 base from J, with 5 bases between. The sequence was collected from a human donor in good health. Some libraries in this study had Jurkat cell RNA spiked in. The J gene is TRBJ2-5, the V gene TRBV13; D remains ambiguous. The source material was naive CD8+ T cells from blood, with Jurkat cell RNA spiked in. The subset here: FACS-sorted CD8+CD4-CCR7+CD45RA+ naive T cells. Written as DNA, the CDR3 is TGTGCCAGCAGCTTATTAACCCAAGAGACCCAGTACTTC. Amino acids: CASSLLTQETQYF.